One and the same sample provided the 7 T cell receptor beta chains below, sequenced in a study of T cells after yellow fever vaccination (dated by TCRdb to the late 2010s). Library method: 5' RACE. For sequencing, an Illumina NovaSeq 6000 was employed. Starting from the raw public reads, TCRdb applied fastp trimming at Q25, assembled clones with MiXCR and retained in-frame beta chains. Each record represents a unique CDR3 protein, reported with the most common genes and DNA among its rows. This sample gives about 99,000 distinct CDR3 sequences in total; roughly 5.8% of them show up just once. The ten biggest clones cover 35% to 50% of the sample. This specimen's treatment or condition label, interpreted: live attenuated yellow fever vaccine strain. The input for sequencing was CD8+ T cells sorted from PBMCs, taken 10 days after the yellow fever booster vaccination. The source of these receptors is a man aged 18 to 35 who received the YFV17D yellow fever vaccine.

This clonotype was recorded at least ten times. J is TRBJ2-1 and V is TRBV2; D gene uncertain. Per the germline V gene, CDR1 is SNHLY and CDR2 is FYNNEI. This CDR3 has 15 amino acids. CDR3 sequence: CAMIAGSLNNNEQFF. CDR3 in DNA: TGTGCTATGATTGCCGGGTCTCTTAACAACAATGAGCAGTTCTTC.

V usage is TRBV4-1 and J usage is TRBJ2-2; TRBD2 matches at 11 bases. J was trimmed by 6 bases and V by 5 bases; bases with no gene match: 8. This CDR3 is built from 16 residues. Germline-derived CDR1 and CDR2 are MGHRA and YSYEKL. Here the CDR3 reads CASSWISGGVAGELFF. In nucleotides, the CDR3 is TGCGCCAGCAGCTGGATTAGCGGGGGGGTGGCCGGGGAGCTGTTTTTT.

This chain uses TRBV7-3 with TRBJ1-1; D is unclear. The CDR3 runs to 13 residues. The V end lost 1 base, the J end lost 6 bases, and 9 bases lay between the germline ends. The germline V gene has CDR1 SGHTA and CDR2 FQGTGA. In DNA form, the CDR3 reads TGTGCCAGCAGCTTAAGTTTGGGTTCTGAAGCTTTCTTT. It encodes CASSLSLGSEAFF.

The V call is TRBV7-8, the J call TRBJ2-1; 11 bases map to TRBD2. The J segment lost 5 bases and the V segment lost 0 bases, leaving 3 bases of the junction unmatched. The germline V gene has CDR1 SGHVS and CDR2 FQNEAQ. The CDR3 consists of 16 residues. This chain's CDR3 is CASSLASGGAHNEQFF. CDR3 bases: TGTGCCAGCAGCTTAGCTAGCGGGGGGGCCCACAATGAGCAGTTCTTC.

The sample holds many counts of this clonotype. The genes are TRBV11-2 and TRBJ2-5, with D perhaps being TRBD1 or TRBD2 (5 bases each). The germline CDR1 and CDR2 sequences are SGHAT and FQNNGV. Trimming stripped 4 bases from V and 7 bases from J, with 19 bases between. The CDR3 covers 15 residues. The CDR3 nucleotides are TGTGCCAGCAGCTATTATGCGCTGACTGGGGGGACCCAGTACTTC. Encoded protein: CASSYYALTGGTQYF.

This clonotype came up a few times. The genes are TRBV20-1 and TRBJ1-5; a weak D match, TRBD1 (5 bases). The CDR3 covers 17 residues. V lost 4 bases and J 4 bases, leaving 23 bases between the germline ends. The germline CDR1 and CDR2 sequences are DFQATT and SNEGSKA (reference sequence). CDR3 sequence reads: CSAISPVGEGWNQPQHF. For the CDR3, the DNA is TGCAGTGCTATATCTCCTGTGGGGGAAGGGTGGAATCAGCCCCAGCATTTT.

This clonotype has just a few counts. The gene calls are TRBV3-1 and TRBJ2-7; 7 positions agree with TRBD2. Germline CDR1 LGHDT, CDR2 YNNKEL (reference sequence). This CDR3 is 17 amino acids long. J lost 2 bases, V lost 2 bases, and 12 bases had no gene match. CDR3: CASSQPLFAGVTYEQYF. DNA of the CDR3: TGTGCCAGCAGCCAACCACTTTTCGCGGGGGTTACCTACGAGCAGTACTTC.